The 29 T cell receptor beta chains below come from one sample, sequenced in a study of shared clonotypes between healthy human individuals. Profiled with immunoSEQ multiplex PCR; TCRdb holds only in-frame clones, not every one. Of 2,500,000 or so clones in the sample, 80% to 95% were seen once. Sample: naive CD4+ T cells from PBMCs. Subset indicated: CD45RA+ positively selected. All receptors derive from a man younger than 35 in good health. Some clones in this sample may be carry-over from other donors' samples.

The chain carries TRBV28 and TRBJ1-4; 10 bases are shared with TRBD1. This CDR3 region has 14 residues. V lost 4 bases to trimming and J lost 4 bases; unmatched junction nucleotides: 0. CDR1 is MDHEN and CDR2 is SYDVKM in the germline V gene. CDR3 region: CASSWDRGNEKLFF. In DNA form, the CDR3 reads TGTGCCAGCAGTTGGGACAGGGGTAATGAAAAACTGTTTTTT.

This rearrangement joins TRBV7-2 to TRBJ2-4; D remains unclear. V was shortened by 0 bases and J by 0 bases, with 6 bases between the two germline ends. CDR3 length: 15 residues. Germline loops: CDR1 SGHTA, CDR2 FQGNSA. CDR3 sequence reads: CASSLAWIAKNIQYF. CDR3 bases: TGTGCCAGCAGCTTAGCCTGGATAGCCAAAAACATTCAGTACTTC. Supplemented by reference TRBV7-2 and TRBJ2-4, the full variable domain reads GAGVSQSPSNKVTEKGKDVELRCDPISGHTALYWYRQSLGQGLEFLIYFQGNSAPDKSGLPSDRFSAERTGGSVSTLTIQRTQQEDSAVYLCASSLAWIAKNIQYFGAGTRLSVL.

In DNA form, the CDR3 reads TGCGCCAGCAGCCAGTGGGGGTTTGTCAGCGACGAGCAGTACTTC. Protein product: CASSQWGFVSDEQYF. V is TRBV5-1 and J is TRBJ2-7, with D perhaps assigned TRBD1 or TRBD2 (5 bases each). This CDR3 spans 15 amino acids. CDR1 SGHRS and CDR2 YFSETQ come from the germline V gene. V lost 4 bases and J 5 bases, leaving 19 bases between the germline ends.

The chain recombines TRBV6-1 with TRBJ2-5, with a weak D call TRBD2 (6 bases). The germline CDR1 and CDR2 sequences are MNHNS and SASEGT. The length of the CDR3 is 15 residues. V was pared by 5 bases and J by 4 bases, with 17 bases between. The CDR3 loop reads CASSPPFHGGETQYF. The CDR3 bases are TGTGCCAGCAGTCCCCCGTTCCACGGGGGAGAGACCCAGTACTTC.

Only a few counts were recorded for this clone. This chain uses TRBV10-3 with TRBJ1-5; tentatively, D is TRBD1 (5 bases). Per the germline V gene, CDR1 is ENHRY and CDR2 is SYGVKD. V lost 4 bases and J 6 bases, leaving 10 bases between the germline ends. The CDR3 loop spans 13 amino acids. CDR3 DNA: TGTGCCATCAGTGCTTCAGGGCTTCAGCCCCAGCATTTT. This translates into CAISASGLQPQHF.

The CDR3 is CASSLRASNTEAFF. CDR3 coding DNA: TGCGCCAGCAGCTTACGGGCCTCGAACACTGAAGCTTTCTTT. This chain links TRBV5-1 with TRBJ1-1; D unresolved. This CDR3 is 14 amino acids long. Trimming took 2 bases from V and 1 from J, leaving 9 bases between them. Per the germline V gene, CDR1 is SGHRS and CDR2 is YFSETQ.

The chain employs TRBV28 and TRBJ2-1; the D gene is possibly TRBD1 (5 bases). The length of the CDR3 is 17 residues. In germline, CDR1 is MDHEN, CDR2 SYDVKM. V lost 4 bases and J 0 bases, leaving 16 bases between the germline ends. CDR3 sequence reads: CASSSPLTAISYNEQFF. The CDR3 DNA reads as TGTGCCAGCAGTTCCCCATTGACAGCGATCTCCTACAATGAGCAGTTCTTC.

Turning to this clone: Other DNA sequences from this sample encode an identical CDR3 as well. The rearrangement uses TRBV9 and TRBJ2-3; D remains ambiguous. V lost 0 bases and J lost 1, with 3 bases in between. CDR3 size: 13 residues. Per germline, CDR1 SGDLS and CDR2 YYNGEE. The CDR3 DNA is TGTGCCAGCAGCGTAGAACGCACAGATACGCAGTATTTT. Translating gives CASSVERTDTQYF.

V is TRBV7-6 and J is TRBJ2-1; weak D call: TRBD2 (6 bases). Germline assignment: CDR1 SGHVS and CDR2 FNYEAQ. The CDR3 runs 17 residues. V was shortened by 1 base and J by 5 bases, with 18 bases between the two germline ends. CDR3 protein: CASSLDSWDSANNEQFF. In DNA, the CDR3 is TGTGCCAGCAGCTTAGATTCGTGGGACTCAGCAAACAATGAGCAGTTCTTC.

This chain connects TRBV7-2 to TRBJ2-2; TRBD2 matches 12 bases. Losses at the gene ends were 1 base for V and 5 bases for J; bases not matched to a gene: 2. This CDR3 contains 16 residues. Germline values: CDR1 SGHTA, CDR2 FQGNSA. The CDR3 DNA follows: TGTGCCAGCAGCTTAGTGGGGACTAGCGGGACCGGGGAGCTGTTTTTT. Protein: CASSLVGTSGTGELFF.

J is TRBJ1-1 and V is TRBV28; D gene ambiguous. The CDR3 sequence is 12 residues long. V gave up 6 bases and J gave up 10 bases, with 15 bases separating them. The germline V gene encodes CDR1 MDHEN and CDR2 SYDVKM. CDR3 amino acids: CASSYTYTGAFF. The CDR3 bases are TGTGCCAGCAGCTATACCTACACGGGAGCTTTCTTT.

CDR3 nucleotide sequence: TGTGCCAGCAGCTTGGACTGGAGCTCCTACGAGCAGTACTTC. Translating gives CASSLDWSSYEQYF. The rearrangement links TRBV7-2 to TRBJ2-7, with D possibly TRBD2 on 5 matching bases. CDR1 and CDR2 (germline): SGHTA, FQGNSA. The CDR3 loop spans 14 amino acids. Deletions cut 3 bases from V and 0 bases from J, with 9 bases between.

This chain joins TRBV19 and TRBJ1-5; 8 bases match TRBD1. V shed 7 bases, J shed 5 bases, and the junction held 7 bases outside the gene matches. Germline CDR1 LNHDA, CDR2 SQIVND (reference sequence). CDR3 size: 14 residues. CDR3 in DNA: TGTGCCAGTACCCCTGGACAGGGATATCAGCCCCAGCATTTT. It codes for CASTPGQGYQPQHF.

V usage is TRBV6-1 and J usage is TRBJ1-5; the match to TRBD1 covers 9 bases. CDR1 and CDR2 (germline): MNHNS, SASEGT. Trimming at V came to 6 bases and at J to 5 bases, leaving 5 bases not matched to a gene. CDR3 length equals 14 residues. The CDR3 here is CASRRTGEHQPQHF. The CDR3 DNA reads as TGTGCCAGCAGGCGGACAGGGGAACATCAGCCCCAGCATTTT.

The chain is built from TRBV18 and TRBJ2-3, with a tentative D call TRBD2 (5 bases). Germline V gene lookup returns CDR1 KGHSH and CDR2 LQKENI. V was trimmed by 1 base and J by 0 bases, leaving 8 bases between them. CDR3 size: 15 residues. CDR3 region: CASSPRERSTDTQYF. CDR3 bases: TGTGCCAGCTCACCACGTGAGCGGAGCACAGATACGCAGTATTTT.

The rearrangement links TRBV5-4 to TRBJ1-2, with D perhaps matching TRBD1 (6 bases). The germline V and J ends were trimmed by 0 bases and 8 bases, with 17 bases remaining between them. The germline V gene encodes CDR1 SGHNT and CDR2 YYREEE (reference sequence). The CDR3 runs to 15 residues. The CDR3 sequence: CASSLAAQGLGGYTF. The CDR3, as DNA: TGTGCCAGCAGCTTGGCCGCTCAGGGGCTGGGAGGCTACACCTTC.

The chain is built from TRBV5-1 and TRBJ1-1; D may be TRBD1 (5 bases). V lost 4 bases and J 3 bases, leaving 19 bases between the germline ends. Looked up from germline, CDR1 is SGHRS and CDR2 is YFSETQ. CDR3 size: 16 residues. CDR3 in DNA: TGCGCCAGCAGCATCCCGGGGACCACGAGGGACACTGAAGCTTTCTTT. Protein product: CASSIPGTTRDTEAFF.

The chain has TRBV4-1 and TRBJ2-3, with a weak D call TRBD1 (6 bases). Trimming pared 1 base from V and 9 bases from J, leaving 20 bases between. The V gene's germline CDR1 is MGHRA and CDR2 YSYEKL. The CDR3 has 16 residues. In DNA form, the CDR3 reads TGCGCCAGCAGCCAAGGAGGGACAACATTTGGTGGGACGCAGTATTTT. This gives the protein CASSQGGTTFGGTQYF.

Turning to this clone: This same CDR3 is encoded by further DNA sequences in the sample. The genes are TRBV6-1 and TRBJ1-5; D is ambiguous. CDR3 size: 12 residues. Germline V gene lookup returns CDR1 MNHNS and CDR2 SASEGT. Trimming shortened V by 8 bases and J by 0 bases, and 5 bases separated the two germline ends. CDR3: CASSPSNQPQHF. CDR3 bases: TGTGCCAGCTCGCCTAGCAATCAGCCCCAGCATTTT.

The gene calls are TRBV5-1 and TRBJ2-3; 7 nucleotides agree with TRBD2. Germline assignment: CDR1 SGHRS and CDR2 YFSETQ. The CDR3 is 14 amino acids. The junction had 9 bases not matched to a gene; V was cut back by 4 bases and J by 7 bases. The CDR3 nucleotides are TGCGCCAGCAGCCCCATCCGCGGGGGTTATACGCAGTATTTT. It translates to CASSPIRGGYTQYF.

The chain joins TRBV6-5 to TRBJ2-2; D might be TRBD2 (7 bases). Trimming removed 6 bases at V and 6 bases at J, with 17 bases between. Germline CDR1 and CDR2: MNHEY and SVGAGI. The CDR3 has 15 amino acids. DNA of the CDR3: TGTGCCAGCAGCCCGGGGGGCGAGGGGGCCGGGGAGCTGTTTTTT. Its protein product is CASSPGGEGAGELFF.

The chain combines TRBV28 with TRBJ2-2, with 9 positions matching TRBD2. CDR1 is MDHEN, CDR2 SYDVKM, per germline. The CDR3 totals 15 residues. J was trimmed by 7 bases and V by 5 bases; bases with no gene match: 8. The CDR3: CASSAGTSYIGELFF. In DNA, the CDR3 is TGTGCCAGCAGTGCCGGGACTAGCTACATCGGGGAGCTGTTTTTT.

This sequence joins TRBV28 and TRBJ1-1, with a tentative D call TRBD1 (5 bases). This CDR3 spans 15 amino acids. Germline V lookup: CDR1 MDHEN, CDR2 SYDVKM. V was clipped by 5 bases and J by 1 base, with 14 bases between them. CDR3 protein: CASSLWVGGNTEAFF. In nucleotides, the CDR3 is TGTGCCAGCAGTCTCTGGGTGGGGGGGAACACTGAAGCTTTCTTT.

The V call is TRBV19, the J call TRBJ2-7; TRBD2 matches at 8 bases. Germline CDR1 reads LNHDA; CDR2 reads SQIVND (reference sequence). The J segment lost 2 bases and the V segment lost 5 bases, leaving 8 bases of the junction unmatched. The CDR3 length is 15 residues. The CDR3 sequence: CASSPRGSGTYEQYF. CDR3 DNA: TGTGCCAGTAGTCCTCGGGGTAGCGGGACCTACGAGCAGTACTTC.

This chain connects TRBV6-5 to TRBJ1-1; D ambiguous. Trimming took off 2 bases at V and 2 bases at J, with 12 bases between the two ends. The germline gives CDR1 MNHEY, CDR2 SVGAGI. This CDR3 has 15 residues. CDR3 in DNA: TGTGCCAGCAGTTACCCGGGATCCGTAAACACTGAAGCTTTCTTT. This encodes CASSYPGSVNTEAFF.

The CDR3, as DNA: TGTGCCAGCAGTTCGTTCTACAATGAGCAGTTCTTC. This codes for CASSSFYNEQFF. The rearrangement joins TRBV6-5 to TRBJ2-1, with D unresolved. Trimming removed 4 bases at V and 3 bases at J, with 4 bases between. Germline CDR1 and CDR2: MNHEY and SVGAGI. The CDR3 is 12 residues long.

This clone was recorded once. This chain joins TRBV7-3 and TRBJ2-2, with TRBD2 identical over 8 bases. Germline V gene lookup returns CDR1 SGHTA and CDR2 FQGTGA. Germline trimming cut 5 bases from V and 4 bases from J; bases unmatched to any gene: 3. The CDR3 is 14 amino acids. The CDR3 loop reads CASSPGLATGELFF. In DNA, the CDR3 is TGTGCCAGCAGCCCTGGACTAGCCACCGGGGAGCTGTTTTTT.

This sequence joins TRBV6-1 and TRBJ2-2; D possibly corresponds to TRBD1 (6 bases). The CDR3 consists of 15 residues. Germline-derived CDR1 and CDR2 are MNHNS and SASEGT. V lost 6 bases, J lost 0 bases, and 11 bases lay in between. For the CDR3, the DNA is TGTGCCAGCAGCCGACAGGATTCGAACACCGGGGAGCTGTTTTTT. Translated: CASSRQDSNTGELFF.

The V and J genes are TRBV4-3 and TRBJ2-3, with D hard to call. The germline V gene has CDR1 LGHNA and CDR2 YSLEER. The CDR3 runs 14 residues. V was cut by 0 bases and J by 2 bases, with 6 bases left in between. CDR3 nucleotide sequence: TGCGCCAGCAGCCAAGATCCTATCACAGATACGCAGTATTTT. As protein: CASSQDPITDTQYF.